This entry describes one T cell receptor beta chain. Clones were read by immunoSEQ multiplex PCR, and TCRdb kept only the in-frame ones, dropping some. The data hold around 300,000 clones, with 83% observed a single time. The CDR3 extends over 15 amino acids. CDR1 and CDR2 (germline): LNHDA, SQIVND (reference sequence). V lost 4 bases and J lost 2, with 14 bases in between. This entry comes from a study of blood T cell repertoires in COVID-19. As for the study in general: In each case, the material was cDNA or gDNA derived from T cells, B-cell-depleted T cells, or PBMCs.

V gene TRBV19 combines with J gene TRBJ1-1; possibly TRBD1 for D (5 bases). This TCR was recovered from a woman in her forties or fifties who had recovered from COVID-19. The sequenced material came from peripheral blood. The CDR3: CASSTPQGYNTEAFF. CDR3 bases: TGTGCCAGTAGTACTCCTCAGGGTTATAACACTGAAGCTTTCTTT.